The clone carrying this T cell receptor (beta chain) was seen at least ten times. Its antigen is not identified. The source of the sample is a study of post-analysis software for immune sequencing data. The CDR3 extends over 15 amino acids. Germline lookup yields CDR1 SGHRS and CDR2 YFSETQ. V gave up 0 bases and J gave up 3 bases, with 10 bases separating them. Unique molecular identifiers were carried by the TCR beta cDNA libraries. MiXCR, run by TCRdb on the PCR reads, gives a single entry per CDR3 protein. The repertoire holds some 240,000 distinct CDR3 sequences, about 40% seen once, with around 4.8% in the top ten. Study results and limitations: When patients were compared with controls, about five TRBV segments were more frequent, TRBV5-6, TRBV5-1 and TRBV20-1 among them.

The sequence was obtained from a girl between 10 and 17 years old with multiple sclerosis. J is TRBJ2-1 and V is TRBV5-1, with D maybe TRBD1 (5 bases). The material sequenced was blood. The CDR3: CASSLALDNYNEQFF. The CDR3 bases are TGCGCCAGCAGCTTGGCTCTGGACAACTACAATGAGCAGTTCTTC.